This TCR beta chain was obtained from a study of blood T cell repertoires in COVID-19. Sequencing was performed with immunoSEQ multiplex PCR; in TCRdb, only in-frame clones are kept and a portion is missing. The table lists 200,000 to 250,000 clones, about four fifths of them singletons, with 3.4% in the top ten. Germline V gene sequence: CDR1 SEHNR, CDR2 FQNEAQ (reference sequence). The CDR3 consists of 19 residues. J gave up 0 bases and V 5 bases, and 18 bases lay outside the gene matches. This rearrangement joins TRBV7-9 to TRBJ1-1, with 7 bases matching TRBD1. Sample: peripheral blood. The sequence derives from a young woman with acute or convalescent COVID-19. This CDR3 is CASSHTADLAGGMNTEAFF. The CDR3 nucleotides are TGTGCCAGCAGCCATACCGCCGATCTAGCAGGGGGGATGAACACTGAAGCTTTCTTT. The entire variable domain, with the rest obtained from reference TRBV7-9 and TRBJ1-1, is as follows: DTGVSQNPRHKITKRGQNVTFRCDPISEHNRLYWYRQTLGQGPEFLTYFQNEAQLEKSRLLSDRFSAERPKGSFSTLEIQRTEQGDSAMYLCASSHTADLAGGMNTEAFFGQGTRLTVV.